This T cell receptor beta chain stems from a study of breast tumors, draining lymph nodes, adjacent tissues. The study's findings and limits: Tumor repertoires ranked between lymph nodes and nontumor tissue in diversity, with V and J gene preferences. Compared with basal-like, luminal-like tumors shared significantly more repertoire with nontumor tissue. The lymph node origin of tumor T cells was framed as consistent with a hypothesis, not demonstrated.

Note on this clonotype: No antigen is known for it.

TCRdb itself ran the multiplex PCR reads through MiXCR, one entry per CDR3 protein. The data show about 20,000 distinct CDR3 sequences, about 30% seen once. Germline CDR1 and CDR2: MDHEN and SYDVKM. The V and J ends lost 6 bases and 6 bases respectively, with 8 bases between them. This CDR3 is built from 11 residues. The chain is built from TRBV28 and TRBJ1-1; D is possibly TRBD1 (5 bases). Sequenced: breast tumor tissue. The sequence came from a female donor with breast cancer. Some clones in this sample may be carry-over from other donors' samples. CDR3 amino acids: CASSRVSEAFF. CDR3 DNA sequence: TGTGCCAGCAGCAGGGTCTCTGAAGCTTTCTTT.